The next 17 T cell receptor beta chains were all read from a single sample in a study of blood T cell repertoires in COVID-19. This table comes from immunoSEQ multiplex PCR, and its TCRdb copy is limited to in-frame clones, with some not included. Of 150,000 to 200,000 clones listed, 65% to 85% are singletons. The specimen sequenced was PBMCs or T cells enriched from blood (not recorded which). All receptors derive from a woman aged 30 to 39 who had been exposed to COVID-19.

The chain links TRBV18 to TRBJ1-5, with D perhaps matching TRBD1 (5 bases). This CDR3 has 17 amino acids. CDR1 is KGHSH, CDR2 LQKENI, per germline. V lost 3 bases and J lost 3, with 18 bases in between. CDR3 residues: CASSPNAETELNQPQHF. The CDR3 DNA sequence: TGTGCCAGCTCACCCAACGCCGAGACAGAACTCAATCAGCCCCAGCATTTT.

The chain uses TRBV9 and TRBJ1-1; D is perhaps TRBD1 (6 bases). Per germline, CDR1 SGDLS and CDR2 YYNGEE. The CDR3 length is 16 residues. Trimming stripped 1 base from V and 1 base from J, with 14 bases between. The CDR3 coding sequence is TGTGCCAGCAGCGTACCAGGACAAGGGGGGAACACTGAAGCTTTCTTT. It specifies CASSVPGQGGNTEAFF. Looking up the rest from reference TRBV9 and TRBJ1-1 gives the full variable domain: DSGVTQTPKHLITATGQRVTLRCSPRSGDLSVYWYQQSLDQGLQFLIQYYNGEERAKGNILERFSAQQFPDLHSELNLSSLELGDSALYFCASSVPGQGGNTEAFFGQGTRLTVV.

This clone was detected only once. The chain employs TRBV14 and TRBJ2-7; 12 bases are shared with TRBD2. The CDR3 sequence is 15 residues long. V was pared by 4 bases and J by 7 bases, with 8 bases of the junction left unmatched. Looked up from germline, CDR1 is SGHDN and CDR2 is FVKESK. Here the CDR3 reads CASSPSTSGGREQYF. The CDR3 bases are TGTGCCAGCAGCCCCTCGACTAGCGGGGGCCGGGAGCAGTACTTC.

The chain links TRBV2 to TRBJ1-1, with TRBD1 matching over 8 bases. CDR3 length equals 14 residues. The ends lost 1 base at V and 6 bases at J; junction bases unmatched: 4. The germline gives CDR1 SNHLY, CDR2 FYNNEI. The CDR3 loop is CASSEGTGMAEAFF. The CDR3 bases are TGTGCCAGCAGTGAAGGGACAGGGATGGCTGAAGCTTTCTTT. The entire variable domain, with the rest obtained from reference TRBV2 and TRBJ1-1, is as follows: EPEVTQTPSHQVTQMGQEVILRCVPISNHLYFYWYRQILGQKVEFLVSFYNNEISEKSEIFDDQFSVERPDGSNFTLKIRSTKLEDSAMYFCASSEGTGMAEAFFGQGTRLTVV.

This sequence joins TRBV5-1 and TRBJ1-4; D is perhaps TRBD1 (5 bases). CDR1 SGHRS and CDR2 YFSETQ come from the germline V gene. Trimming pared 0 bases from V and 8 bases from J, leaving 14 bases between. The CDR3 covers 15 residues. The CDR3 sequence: CASSLEGRGGEKLFF. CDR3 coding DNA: TGCGCCAGCAGCTTGGAGGGGAGGGGAGGAGAAAAACTGTTTTTT.

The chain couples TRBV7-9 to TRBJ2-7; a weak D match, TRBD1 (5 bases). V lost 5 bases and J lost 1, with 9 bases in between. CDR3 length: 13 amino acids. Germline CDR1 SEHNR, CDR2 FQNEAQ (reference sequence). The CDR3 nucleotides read TGTGCCAGCAGCGGTCGACAGTCCTACGAGCAGTACTTC. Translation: CASSGRQSYEQYF.

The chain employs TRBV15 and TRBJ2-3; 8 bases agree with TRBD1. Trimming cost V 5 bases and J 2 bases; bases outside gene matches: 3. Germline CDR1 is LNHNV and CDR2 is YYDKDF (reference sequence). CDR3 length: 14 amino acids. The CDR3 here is CATSWTGHTDTQYF. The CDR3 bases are TGTGCCACCAGCTGGACAGGGCACACAGATACGCAGTATTTT.

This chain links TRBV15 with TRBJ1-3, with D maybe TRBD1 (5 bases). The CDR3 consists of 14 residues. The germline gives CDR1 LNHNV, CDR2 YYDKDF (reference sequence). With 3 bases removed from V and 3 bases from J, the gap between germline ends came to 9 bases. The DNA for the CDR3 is TGTGCCACCAGCAGCGACAGATATGGAAACACCATATATTTT. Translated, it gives CATSSDRYGNTIYF. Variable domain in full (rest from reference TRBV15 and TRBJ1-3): DAMVIQNPRYQVTQFGKPVTLSCSQTLNHNVMYWYQQKSSQAPKLLFHYYDKDFNNEADTPDNFQSRRPNTSFCFLDIRSPGLGDTAMYLCATSSDRYGNTIYFGEGSWLTVV.

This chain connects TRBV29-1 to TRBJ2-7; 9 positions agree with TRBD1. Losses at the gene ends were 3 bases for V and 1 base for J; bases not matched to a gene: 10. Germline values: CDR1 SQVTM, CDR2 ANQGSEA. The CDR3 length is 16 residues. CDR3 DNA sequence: TGCAGCGTTGATCTCGGGGGACAGGGATCTTCCTACGAGCAGTACTTC. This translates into CSVDLGGQGSSYEQYF.

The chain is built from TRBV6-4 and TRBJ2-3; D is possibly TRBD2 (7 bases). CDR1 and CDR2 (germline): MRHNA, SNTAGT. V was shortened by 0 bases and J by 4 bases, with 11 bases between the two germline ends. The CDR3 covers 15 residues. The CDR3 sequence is CASSDSGGGADTQYF. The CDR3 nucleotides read TGTGCCAGCAGTGACTCGGGGGGGGGCGCAGATACGCAGTATTTT.

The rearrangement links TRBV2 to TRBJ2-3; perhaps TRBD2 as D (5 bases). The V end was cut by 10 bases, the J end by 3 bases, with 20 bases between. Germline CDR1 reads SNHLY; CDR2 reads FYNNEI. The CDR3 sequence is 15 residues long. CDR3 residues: CAIQPEGRSTDTQYF. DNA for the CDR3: TGTGCCATACAACCTGAGGGCAGGTCGACAGATACGCAGTATTTT.

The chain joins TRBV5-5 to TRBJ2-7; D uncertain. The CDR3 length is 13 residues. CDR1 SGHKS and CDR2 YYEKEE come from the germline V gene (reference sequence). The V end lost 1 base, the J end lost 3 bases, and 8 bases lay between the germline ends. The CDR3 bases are TGTGCCAGCAGCTTGTGGCCCAGCTACGAGCAGTACTTC. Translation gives CASSLWPSYEQYF.

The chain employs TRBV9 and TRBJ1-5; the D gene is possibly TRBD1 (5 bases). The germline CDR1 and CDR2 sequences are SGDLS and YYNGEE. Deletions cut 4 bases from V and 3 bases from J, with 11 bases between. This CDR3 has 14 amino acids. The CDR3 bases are TGTGCCAGCAGCCCTTCGGGGGACAATCAGCCCCAGCATTTT. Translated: CASSPSGDNQPQHF.

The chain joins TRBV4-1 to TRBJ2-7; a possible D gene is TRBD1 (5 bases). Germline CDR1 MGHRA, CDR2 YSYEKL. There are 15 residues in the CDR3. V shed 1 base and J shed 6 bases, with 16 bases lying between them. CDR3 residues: CASSQVTGRAGEQYF. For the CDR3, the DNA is TGCGCCAGCAGCCAAGTCACGGGCAGGGCCGGCGAGCAGTACTTC.

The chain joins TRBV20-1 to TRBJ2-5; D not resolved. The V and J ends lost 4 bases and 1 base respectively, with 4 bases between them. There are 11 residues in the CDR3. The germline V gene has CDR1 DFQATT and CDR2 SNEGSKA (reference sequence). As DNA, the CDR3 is TGCAGTGCTACTAGCCAAGAGACCCAGTACTTC. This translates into CSATSQETQYF.

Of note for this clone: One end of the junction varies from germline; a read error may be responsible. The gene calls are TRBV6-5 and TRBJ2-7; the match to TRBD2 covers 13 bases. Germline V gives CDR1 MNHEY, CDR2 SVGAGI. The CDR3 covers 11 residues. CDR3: CASRLAGGLDF. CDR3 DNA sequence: TGTGCCAGCAGACTAGCGGGGGGGCTCGACTTC.

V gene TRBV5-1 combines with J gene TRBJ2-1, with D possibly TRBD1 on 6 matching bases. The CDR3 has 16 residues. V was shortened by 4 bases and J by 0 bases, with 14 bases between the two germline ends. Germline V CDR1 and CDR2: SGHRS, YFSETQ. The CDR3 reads CASSLTQGSSYNEQFF. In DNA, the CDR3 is TGCGCCAGCAGCCTTACGCAGGGGAGCTCCTACAATGAGCAGTTCTTC.